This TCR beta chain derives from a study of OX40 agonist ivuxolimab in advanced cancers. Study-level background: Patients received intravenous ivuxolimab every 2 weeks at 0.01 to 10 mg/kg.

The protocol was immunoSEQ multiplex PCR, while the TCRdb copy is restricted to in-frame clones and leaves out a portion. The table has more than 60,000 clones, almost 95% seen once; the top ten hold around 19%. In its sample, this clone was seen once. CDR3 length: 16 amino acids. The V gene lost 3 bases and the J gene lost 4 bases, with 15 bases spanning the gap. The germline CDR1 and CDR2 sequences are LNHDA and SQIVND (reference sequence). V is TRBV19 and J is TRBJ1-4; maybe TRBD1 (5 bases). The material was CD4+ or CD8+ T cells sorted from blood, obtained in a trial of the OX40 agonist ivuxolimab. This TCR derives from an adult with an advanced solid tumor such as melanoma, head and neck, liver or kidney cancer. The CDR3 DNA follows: TGTGCCAGTAGTATGGGTGCGTGGGGGAATAATGAAAAACTGTTTTTT. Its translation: CASSMGAWGNNEKLFF. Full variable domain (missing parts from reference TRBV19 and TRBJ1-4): DGGITQSPKYLFRKEGQNVTLSCEQNLNHDAMYWYRQDPGQGLRLIYYSQIVNDFQKGDIAEGYSVSREKKESFPLTVTSAQKNPTAFYLCASSMGAWGNNEKLFFGSGTQLSVL.